Each of the 26 T cell receptor beta chains below was sequenced from the same sample in a study of cytomegalovirus exposure and HLA in healthy donors. PCR amplification relied on 60 Vbeta primers (plus 13 Jbeta primers). Using immunoSEQ multiplex PCR, the repertoire was profiled, and TCRdb retains in-frame clones only, with some absent. Of 150,000 to 200,000 clones in the sample, around 77% were seen once. The sample taken for sequencing was PBMCs. The receptor set was obtained from a man aged 25 to 40 in good health and CMV-seronegative.

V gene TRBV14 combines with J gene TRBJ2-3; no reliable D call. Germline loops: CDR1 SGHDN, CDR2 FVKESK. The CDR3 length is 13 residues. V was cut by 1 base and J by 6 bases, with 8 bases left in between. The CDR3 DNA reads as TGTGCCAGCAGCCAAGTTAACGGGGATACGCAGTATTTT. Translated, it gives CASSQVNGDTQYF.

This sequence joins TRBV7-9 and TRBJ1-1; TRBD1 matches 11 bases. CDR1 and CDR2 (germline): SEHNR, FQNEAQ (reference sequence). Germline trimming cut 5 bases from V and 3 bases from J; bases unmatched to any gene: 5. The CDR3 sequence is 15 residues long. The CDR3 nucleotides read TGTGCCAGCAGCGCAGGGACAGGGGGAGACACTGAAGCTTTCTTT. It specifies CASSAGTGGDTEAFF.

This sequence joins TRBV19 and TRBJ2-5, with 8 bases aligning to TRBD2. This CDR3 contains 15 residues. CDR1 and CDR2 (germline): LNHDA, SQIVND (reference sequence). After removal of 3 bases from V and 5 bases from J, the junction contained 8 bases not matched to a gene. CDR3 amino acids: CASSIRGGYRETQYF. The CDR3, as DNA: TGTGCCAGTAGTATTCGCGGGGGGTATCGGGAGACCCAGTACTTC.

This chain uses TRBV7-9 with TRBJ2-4; the match to TRBD2 covers 8 bases. After removal of 5 bases from V and 5 bases from J, the junction contained 11 bases not matched to a gene. This CDR3 contains 16 residues. The germline CDR1 and CDR2 sequences are SEHNR and FQNEAQ (reference sequence). Here the CDR3 DNA reads TGTGCCAGCAGCCAAAACCTAGCGGGCCGAGAAAACATTCAGTACTTC. Translation gives CASSQNLAGRENIQYF.

V is TRBV10-3 and J is TRBJ2-7; tentatively, D is TRBD2 (6 bases). Trimming left V 2 bases short and J 2 bases short, with 16 bases between. This CDR3 is built from 16 residues. CDR1 is ENHRY and CDR2 is SYGVKD in the germline V gene. CDR3 DNA sequence: TGTGCCATCAGTGAGAATGGGCGGGAAACTCCCTACGAGCAGTACTTC. Translating it yields CAISENGRETPYEQYF.

V is TRBV5-1 and J is TRBJ2-7; 7 bases match TRBD2. V lost 0 bases and J lost 1; bases outside the gene matches: 16. The CDR3 extends over 19 amino acids. The germline CDR1 and CDR2 sequences are SGHRS and YFSETQ. The DNA for the CDR3 is TGCGCCAGCAGCTTGGCCGTTGGCGTTCGCGGGAGAGCTTCCTACGAGCAGTACTTC. The encoded protein is CASSLAVGVRGRASYEQYF.

V usage is TRBV7-9 and J usage is TRBJ2-5; D might be TRBD2 (5 bases). Per the germline V gene, CDR1 is SEHNR and CDR2 is FQNEAQ (reference sequence). V gave up 1 base and J gave up 1 base, with 19 bases separating them. The CDR3 has 18 residues. The CDR3 here is CASSLGPLRVEGQETQYF. CDR3 sequence (DNA): TGTGCCAGCAGCTTAGGCCCGTTGAGGGTCGAAGGCCAAGAGACCCAGTACTTC.

The chain uses TRBV5-4 and TRBJ1-1; a possible D gene is TRBD1 (5 bases). The V end was cut by 7 bases, the J end by 0 bases, with 13 bases between. This CDR3 is built from 14 residues. CDR1 is SGHNT, CDR2 YYREEE, per germline (reference sequence). CDR3 DNA sequence: TGTGCCAGCTCCTGGGGCGGTATGAACACTGAAGCTTTCTTT. This translates into CASSWGGMNTEAFF.

This clone was found a few times. This chain connects TRBV6-6 to TRBJ1-3; D not resolved. Trimming took 6 bases from V and 2 from J, leaving 8 bases between them. Per the germline V gene, CDR1 is MNHNY and CDR2 is SVGAGI (reference sequence). The CDR3 is made up of 13 amino acids. CDR3 sequence (DNA): TGTGCCAGCAGGACGGGGACTGGAAACACCATATATTTT. Amino acid sequence: CASRTGTGNTIYF.

This sequence joins TRBV6-5 and TRBJ2-1; the match to TRBD2 covers 8 bases. The CDR3 has 13 amino acids. With V trimmed by 5 bases and J by 13 bases, 10 bases remained unmatched. Per germline, CDR1 MNHEY and CDR2 SVGAGI. CDR3 protein: CASSVHREGLQFF. DNA for the CDR3: TGTGCCAGCAGTGTACATCGGGAGGGCCTCCAGTTCTTC.

CDR3 in amino acids: CASRTTVTGELFF. CDR3 nucleotides: TGTGCCAGCAGGACGACAGTCACCGGGGAGCTGTTTTTT. The chain has TRBV2 and TRBJ2-2; a weak D match, TRBD1 (5 bases). Germline V gene data show CDR1 as SNHLY and CDR2 as FYNNEI. This CDR3 has 13 amino acids. V was trimmed by 6 bases and J by 4 bases, leaving 9 bases between them.

The V and J genes are TRBV7-9 and TRBJ1-4; 9 nucleotides agree with TRBD1. The CDR3 has 13 amino acids. CDR1 is SEHNR, CDR2 FQNEAQ, per germline (reference sequence). V was pared by 2 bases and J by 8 bases, with 0 bases of the junction left unmatched. The CDR3 protein is CASSLTGGEKLFF. The CDR3 DNA reads as TGTGCCAGCAGCTTAACAGGGGGCGAAAAACTGTTTTTT.

The table lists this clone with a few counts. The V and J genes are TRBV15 and TRBJ2-3; the D gene is possibly TRBD2 (6 bases). Trimming took off 1 base at V and 3 bases at J, with 11 bases between the two ends. This CDR3 spans 15 amino acids. From germline, CDR1 is LNHNV and CDR2 YYDKDF (reference sequence). CDR3 loop: CATSRAASATDTQYF. CDR3 DNA sequence: TGTGCCACCAGCAGAGCGGCTAGCGCGACAGATACGCAGTATTTT.

V is TRBV6-5 and J is TRBJ1-1, with 7 nucleotides matching TRBD1. This CDR3 comprises 13 residues. V trimming: 5 bases; J trimming: 1 base; junction bases outside the gene matches: 1. CDR1 is MNHEY and CDR2 is SVGAGI in the germline V gene. CDR3 nucleotide sequence: TGTGCCAGCAGTACAGGGGCGAACACTGAAGCTTTCTTT. Its translation: CASSTGANTEAFF.

V usage is TRBV27 and J usage is TRBJ2-5; a weak D match, TRBD1 (5 bases). V was trimmed by 5 bases and J by 6 bases, leaving 13 bases between them. The CDR3 is 13 residues long. Germline V gives CDR1 MNHEY, CDR2 SMNVEV (reference sequence). This chain's CDR3 is CASSPGLGKTQYF. The DNA of the CDR3 is TGTGCCAGCAGTCCAGGGTTAGGGAAGACCCAGTACTTC.

The chain employs TRBV11-1 and TRBJ2-7; 7 bases fit TRBD1. The CDR3 is made up of 14 amino acids. Germline-derived CDR1 and CDR2 are SGHAT and FQDESV (reference sequence). The trim removed 6 bases at V and 2 bases at J, leaving 7 bases unmatched. The CDR3 loop is CASRAKTGAYEQYF. The CDR3 DNA reads as TGTGCCAGCAGGGCTAAAACAGGGGCCTACGAGCAGTACTTC.

The gene calls are TRBV10-3 and TRBJ2-3; 8 bases line up with TRBD2. Germline loops: CDR1 ENHRY, CDR2 SYGVKD. The CDR3 is made up of 15 amino acids. The V gene end was trimmed by 6 bases and the J gene end by 0 bases; junction bases not matched to a gene: 5. CDR3 coding DNA: TGTGCCATCAGCCCTACTAGCGGAAGCACAGATACGCAGTATTTT. Amino acids: CAISPTSGSTDTQYF.

CDR3 in DNA: TGCGCCAGCAGCCCGGGACTAGCGGAGATCACAGATACGCAGTATTTT. Translation: CASSPGLAEITDTQYF. This chain links TRBV5-1 with TRBJ2-3; 11 bases fit TRBD2. The germline gives CDR1 SGHRS, CDR2 YFSETQ. J lost 2 bases, V lost 4 bases, and 6 bases had no gene match. The CDR3 contains 16 residues.

This clone was seen more than once but under ten times. The rearrangement uses TRBV7-9 and TRBJ2-5; a possible D gene is TRBD2 (5 bases). CDR3 length equals 15 residues. Trimming removed 1 base at V and 4 bases at J, with 13 bases between. From germline, CDR1 is SEHNR and CDR2 FQNEAQ (reference sequence). The CDR3 reads CASSLGQASGETQYF. The CDR3 nucleotides read TGTGCCAGCAGCTTAGGTCAGGCCAGCGGAGAGACCCAGTACTTC.

The chain uses TRBV9 and TRBJ1-1; 7 positions agree with TRBD1. The junction had 3 bases not matched to a gene; V was cut back by 2 bases and J by 2 bases. The CDR3 spans 14 residues. The V gene's germline CDR1 is SGDLS and CDR2 YYNGEE. The CDR3 DNA follows: TGTGCCAGCAGCGTGGGGACAGCTAACACTGAAGCTTTCTTT. Its translation is CASSVGTANTEAFF.

This sequence joins TRBV5-6 and TRBJ2-5, with 8 bases fitting TRBD2. The CDR3 is made up of 15 amino acids. CDR1 SGHDT and CDR2 YYEEEE come from the germline V gene. V dropped 1 base and J dropped 2; count of bases not matched to a gene: 4. CDR3 nucleotides: TGTGCCAGCAGCTTGTTGGCTAGCGGGCAAGAGACCCAGTACTTC. Translated, it gives CASSLLASGQETQYF.

In DNA form, the CDR3 reads TGTGCCAGCAGCTCCCGACAGGGCAAGGAGACCCAGTACTTC. Translated, it gives CASSSRQGKETQYF. The genes are TRBV5-6 and TRBJ2-5; 7 nucleotides agree with TRBD1. This CDR3 comprises 14 residues. Germline assignment: CDR1 SGHDT and CDR2 YYEEEE. The V segment lost 3 bases and the J segment 5 bases; nucleotides outside the gene matches: 7. The variable domain in full, with the rest retrieved from reference TRBV5-6 and TRBJ2-5, is DAGVTQSPTHLIKTRGQQVTLRCSPKSGHDTVSWYQQALGQGPQFIFQYYEEEERQRGNFPDRFSGHQFPNYSSELNVNALLLGDSALYLCASSSRQGKETQYFGPGTRLLVL.

This chain uses TRBV2 with TRBJ2-1; D not resolved. Germline V gene lookup returns CDR1 SNHLY and CDR2 FYNNEI. This CDR3 is 15 amino acids long. The V end was cut by 6 bases, the J end by 6 bases, with 18 bases between. CDR3 residues: CASRELKVQLNEQFF. The CDR3 DNA sequence: TGTGCCAGCAGAGAACTCAAGGTACAGCTCAATGAGCAGTTCTTC.

The rearrangement links TRBV25-1 to TRBJ1-4, with 9 bases that match TRBD1. This CDR3 has 17 amino acids. The germline CDR1 and CDR2 sequences are MGHDK and SYGVNS. V shed 3 bases and J 5 bases; nucleotides not matched to a gene: 10. The CDR3 region is CASSDVAPGQGNEKLFF. The CDR3, as DNA: TGTGCCAGCAGTGACGTAGCCCCGGGACAGGGAAATGAAAAACTGTTTTTT.

This clone has a handful of counts. The rearrangement links TRBV2 to TRBJ2-3; 13 bases line up with TRBD2. V shed 0 bases and J 3 bases; nucleotides not matched to a gene: 0. The germline gives CDR1 SNHLY, CDR2 FYNNEI. The CDR3 extends over 16 amino acids. CDR3 protein: CASSEALAGGTDTQYF. DNA for the CDR3: TGTGCCAGCAGTGAAGCACTAGCGGGGGGGACAGATACGCAGTATTTT.

The chain employs TRBV29-1 and TRBJ1-4; D is uncertain. Germline CDR1 is SQVTM and CDR2 is ANQGSEA. The CDR3 is 13 residues long. Deletions cut 7 bases from V and 0 bases from J, with 9 bases between. CDR3 coding DNA: TGCAGCGGCTTAGCTGCAACTAATGAAAAACTGTTTTTT. Translation gives CSGLAATNEKLFF.